This T cell receptor beta chain stems from a study of T cells in localized non-small cell lung cancer. Study outcomes and limitations: Only one tumor region was sequenced, so heterogeneity remains possible.

Sequencing used immunoSEQ multiplex PCR; TCRdb keeps in-frame clones, though not all of them. The table shows about 2,800 clones, with around 28% occurring only once. Comment on this clone: Its matching antigen is unknown.

The input for sequencing was lung tumor tissue, taken before any cancer treatment. The clonotype comes from a woman aged 35-75 years with stage III lung adenocarcinoma.

DNA for the CDR3: TGTGCCAGCAGCCCCCGACAGGGAACTAATGAAAAACTGTTTTTT. Protein: CASSPRQGTNEKLFF. The genes are TRBV14 and TRBJ1-4; the match to TRBD1 covers 7 bases. The germline V gene has CDR1 SGHDN and CDR2 FVKESK. The J segment lost 1 base and the V segment lost 4 bases, leaving 3 bases of the junction unmatched. The CDR3 extends over 15 amino acids.